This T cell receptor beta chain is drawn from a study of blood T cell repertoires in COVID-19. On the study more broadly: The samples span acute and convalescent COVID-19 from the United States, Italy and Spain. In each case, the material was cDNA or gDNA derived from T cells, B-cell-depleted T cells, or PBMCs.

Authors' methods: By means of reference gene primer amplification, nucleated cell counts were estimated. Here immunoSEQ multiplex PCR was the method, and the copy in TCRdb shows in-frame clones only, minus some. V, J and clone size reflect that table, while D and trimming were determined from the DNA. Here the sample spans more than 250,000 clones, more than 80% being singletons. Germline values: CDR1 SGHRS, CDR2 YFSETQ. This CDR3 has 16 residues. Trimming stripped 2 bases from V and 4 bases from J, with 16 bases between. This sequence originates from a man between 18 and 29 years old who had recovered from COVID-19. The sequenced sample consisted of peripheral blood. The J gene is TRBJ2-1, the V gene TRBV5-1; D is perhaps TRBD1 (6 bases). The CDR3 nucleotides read TGCGCCAGCAGCTTACACGACAGGCATGATTACAATGAGCAGTTCTTC. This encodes CASSLHDRHDYNEQFF.